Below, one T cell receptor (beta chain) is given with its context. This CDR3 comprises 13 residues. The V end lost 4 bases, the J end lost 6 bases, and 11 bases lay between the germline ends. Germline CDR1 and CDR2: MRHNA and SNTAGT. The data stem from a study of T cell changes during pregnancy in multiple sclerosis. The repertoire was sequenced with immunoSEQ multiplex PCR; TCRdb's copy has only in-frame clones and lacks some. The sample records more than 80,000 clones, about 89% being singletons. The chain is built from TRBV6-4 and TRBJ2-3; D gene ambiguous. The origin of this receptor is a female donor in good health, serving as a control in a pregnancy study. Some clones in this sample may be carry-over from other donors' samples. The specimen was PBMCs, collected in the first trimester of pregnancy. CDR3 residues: CASSVVSADTQYF. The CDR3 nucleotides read TGTGCCAGCAGTGTGGTCAGCGCCGATACGCAGTATTTT.